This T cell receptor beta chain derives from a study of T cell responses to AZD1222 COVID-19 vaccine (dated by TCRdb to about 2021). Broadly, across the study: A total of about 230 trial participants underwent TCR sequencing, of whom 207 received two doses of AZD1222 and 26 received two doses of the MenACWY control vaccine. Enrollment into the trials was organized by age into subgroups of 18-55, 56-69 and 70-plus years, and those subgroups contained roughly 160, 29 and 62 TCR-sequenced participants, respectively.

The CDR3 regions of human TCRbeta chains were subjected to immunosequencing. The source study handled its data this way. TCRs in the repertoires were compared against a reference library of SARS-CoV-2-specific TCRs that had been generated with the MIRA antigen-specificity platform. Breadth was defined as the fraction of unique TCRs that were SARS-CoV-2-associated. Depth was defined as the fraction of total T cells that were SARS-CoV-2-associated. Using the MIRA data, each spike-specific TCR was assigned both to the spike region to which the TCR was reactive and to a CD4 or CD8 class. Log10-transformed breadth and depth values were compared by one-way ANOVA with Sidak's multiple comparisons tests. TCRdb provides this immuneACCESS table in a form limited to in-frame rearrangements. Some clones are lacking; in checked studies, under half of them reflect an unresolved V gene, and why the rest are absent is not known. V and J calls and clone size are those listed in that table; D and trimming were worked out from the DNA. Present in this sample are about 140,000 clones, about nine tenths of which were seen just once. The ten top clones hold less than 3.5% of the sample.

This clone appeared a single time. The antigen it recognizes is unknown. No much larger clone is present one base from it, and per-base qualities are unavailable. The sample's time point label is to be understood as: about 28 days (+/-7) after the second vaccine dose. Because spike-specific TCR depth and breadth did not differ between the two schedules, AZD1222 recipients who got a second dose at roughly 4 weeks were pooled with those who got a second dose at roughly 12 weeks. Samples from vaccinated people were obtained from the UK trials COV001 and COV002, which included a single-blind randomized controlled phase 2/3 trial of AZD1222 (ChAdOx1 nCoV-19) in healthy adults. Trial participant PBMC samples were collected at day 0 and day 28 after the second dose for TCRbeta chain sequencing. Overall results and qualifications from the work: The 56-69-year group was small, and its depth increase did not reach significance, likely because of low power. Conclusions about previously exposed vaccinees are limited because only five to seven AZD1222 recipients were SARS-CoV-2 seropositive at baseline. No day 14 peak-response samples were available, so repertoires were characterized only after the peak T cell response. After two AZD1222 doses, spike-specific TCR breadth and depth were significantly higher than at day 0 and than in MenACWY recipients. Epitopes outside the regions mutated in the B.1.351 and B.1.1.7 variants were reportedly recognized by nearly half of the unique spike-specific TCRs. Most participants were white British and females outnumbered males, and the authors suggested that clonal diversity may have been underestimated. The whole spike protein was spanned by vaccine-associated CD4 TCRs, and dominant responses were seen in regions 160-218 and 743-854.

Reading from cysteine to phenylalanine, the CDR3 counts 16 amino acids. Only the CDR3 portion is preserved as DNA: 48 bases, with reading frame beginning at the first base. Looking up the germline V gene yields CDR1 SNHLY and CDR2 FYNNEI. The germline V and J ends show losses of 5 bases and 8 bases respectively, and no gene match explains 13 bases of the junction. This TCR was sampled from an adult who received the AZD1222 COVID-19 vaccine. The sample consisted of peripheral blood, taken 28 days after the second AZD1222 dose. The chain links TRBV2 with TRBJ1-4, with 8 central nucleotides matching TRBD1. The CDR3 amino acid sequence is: CASSQSTPGQAEKLFF. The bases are TGTGCCAGCAGTCAAAGCACGCCGGGACAGGCAGAAAAACTGTTTTTT.